This note documents a single TCR beta chain sequence. The data were taken from a study of monozygotic twins with inflammatory bowel disease. CDR1 and CDR2 (germline): SGHDN, FVKESK. The length of the CDR3 is 15 residues. TCRdb reprocessed the 5' RACE reads and keeps a single row for each CDR3 protein, giving no DNA. In all, the sample yields about 450,000 distinct CDR3 sequences. Blood, approximately 2.5 ml, was drawn per donor. This receptor was identified in a human donor with ulcerative colitis or Crohn's disease, or a healthy co-twin of an affected twin (not recorded which). The V and J genes are TRBV14 and TRBJ2-1; checking the TCRdb D call of TRBD2 is not possible without DNA. The sample taken for sequencing was blood. CDR3 loop: CASSQALAGANEQFF. The full variable domain, completed using reference TRBV14 and TRBJ2-1, is EAGVTQFPSHSVIEKGQTVTLRCDPISGHDNLYWYRRVMGKEIKFLLHFVKESKQDESGMPNNRFLAERTGGTYSTLKVQPAELEDSGVYFCASSQALAGANEQFFGPGTRLTVL.